The clone carrying this TCR beta chain came up once. These data originate in a study of blood T cell repertoires in COVID-19. Study-wide background: T cells, B-cell-depleted T cells, or PBMCs provided the cDNA or gDNA that served as material.

Sequencing used immunoSEQ multiplex PCR; TCRdb keeps in-frame clones, though not all of them. The data hold about 140,000 clones, with about nine tenths observed a single time. The CDR3 is 13 amino acids. The germline CDR1 and CDR2 sequences are SGHTA and FQGNSA. V was shortened by 4 bases and J by 3 bases, with 6 bases between the two germline ends. Sample: peripheral blood. The receptor's source is a woman at least 80 years old with acute or convalescent COVID-19. The chain has TRBV7-2 and TRBJ1-4; D possibly corresponds to TRBD1 (5 bases). CDR3 nucleotide sequence: TGTGCCAGCAGCTGGGGGGCTAATGAAAAACTGTTTTTT. The encoded protein is CASSWGANEKLFF.